Below, one T cell receptor (beta chain) is given with its context. Its antigen target is currently unknown. No base quality information exists; no much larger clone differs at one position. One collaborating source in Seattle enrolled patients while the patients were actively infected and followed the patients over time throughout the course of disease. Whole blood was collected in K2EDTA tubes by collaborating institutions according to the institutions' own protocols. For TCRbeta analysis, collaborators shipped samples as frozen whole blood, isolated PBMCs, or DNA extracted from either of those sample types. The data stem from a study of blood T cell repertoires in COVID-19 (dated by TCRdb to about 2020). Describing the broader study: Collaborator samples came from the United States, Italy and Spain and covered acute and convalescent phases of COVID-19. Samples came from the ongoing ImmuneRACE study (first 160 participants) plus 1,254 subjects from 6 global collaborators. Where available, HLA class I and class II types were obtained from metadata supplied by the sample provider rather than from assay-based typing. The prospective study material was composed of cDNA or gDNA derived from T cells, B-cell-depleted T cells, or PBMCs. The repertoires were released in a freely available public database intended as a resource for research on the immune response to SARS-CoV-2. Deeply sampled blood TCRbeta repertoires from subjects exposed to, actively infected with, or recovered from COVID-19 were included in the dataset. The sample metadata nearly always contained a de-identified subject ID, COVID-19 status, age in years and sex. Study-level results and caveats: How much clinical and demographic metadata was included differed by source and by participant, and the metadata was provided uncurated.

Inclusive of the bounding cysteine and phenylalanine, the CDR3 is 13 residues long. Of all the DNA, just the CDR3 is kept, 39 bases in frame from base 1. Between the V and J ends, shortened by 2 bases and 6 bases respectively, the junction contains 8 bases. The germline V gene yields MNHNS for CDR1 and SASEGT for CDR2. TCRbeta CDR3 regions were amplified from genomic DNA by means of the immunoSEQ Assay, a bias-controlled multiplex PCR. As for the original processing: Within the assay, amplification of reference gene primers was used to estimate how many nucleated cells each sample contained. To quantify the absolute abundance of each unique TCRbeta CDR3 rearrangement, sequence reads were collapsed and filtered. Productive Simpson clonality was computed per sample as the square root of Simpson's diversity index over productive rearrangements. The source is immuneACCESS, and TCRdb retained only in-frame sequences with V and J called. Part of the clones is not carried over; for the studies checked, unresolved V genes explain less than half of this, and the remainder is unexplained. Clone size and V and J calls were adopted from that table, with D and trimming inferred from the DNA. This sample is represented by about 69,000 clones; around 86% of them were singletons. Approximately 15% of the sample goes to the ten largest clones.

This sequence uses TRBV6-1 and TRBJ1-5; the D gene is unclear. Material for sequencing was peripheral blood. The TCR sequence derives from a man between 35 and 55 years old with COVID-19, enrolled during active disease. The nucleotides are TGTGCCAGCAGTGAACAGGAGGGTCAGCCCCAGCATTTT. It translates as CASSEQEGQPQHF.